This record looks at one T cell receptor (beta chain) sequence and its context. Assay: immunoSEQ multiplex PCR; the TCRdb copy retains only in-frame clones and omits some. The profile shows around 1.9 million clones, 90% to 95% of them singletons. This record comes from a study of shared clonotypes between healthy human individuals. Naive CD8 cells comprised CD45RO-negative, CCR7-positively selected cells, excluding terminally differentiated effector memory CD45RA+ cells. The CDR3 is 16 residues long. V was pared by 5 bases and J by 4 bases, with 8 bases of the junction left unmatched. Per germline, CDR1 MNHEY and CDR2 SMNVEV (reference sequence).

This sequence originates from a man aged 18 to 29 in good health. Some clones in this sample may be carry-over from other donors' samples. J is TRBJ2-7 and V is TRBV27; 13 positions match TRBD2. The sequenced material came from naive CD8+ T cells from PBMCs. CDR3 sequence: CASSARTSGSLYEQYF. The CDR3 DNA reads as TGTGCCAGCAGTGCGAGGACTAGCGGGAGTTTGTACGAGCAGTACTTC.